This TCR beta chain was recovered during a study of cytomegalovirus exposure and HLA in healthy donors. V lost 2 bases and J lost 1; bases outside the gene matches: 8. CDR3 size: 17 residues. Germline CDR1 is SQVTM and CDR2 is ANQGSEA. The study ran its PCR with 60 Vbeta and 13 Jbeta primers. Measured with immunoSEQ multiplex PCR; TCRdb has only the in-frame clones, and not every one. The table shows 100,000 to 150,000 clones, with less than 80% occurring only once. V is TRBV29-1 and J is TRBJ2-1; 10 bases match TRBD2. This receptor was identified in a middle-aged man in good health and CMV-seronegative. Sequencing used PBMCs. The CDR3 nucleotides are TGCAGCGTTGAATTTCTAGCGGGGGTCCCATCCTACAATGAGCAGTTCTTC. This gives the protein CSVEFLAGVPSYNEQFF.